The rows below give T cell receptor beta chains drawn from one sample of a study of T cell responses to AZD1222 COVID-19 vaccine. Measured with immunoSEQ multiplex PCR; TCRdb has only the in-frame clones, and not every one. The repertoire holds 150,000 to 160,000 clones, 86% seen once, with about 5.1% in the top ten. The material sequenced was peripheral blood, taken on day 0 of MenACWY control vaccination. The receptors originated from an adult in good health. Each CDR3 is given with its conserved first and last residue. A D gene is named only where the DNA matches it firmly. Size values are once, few and many counts, or a class for expanded clones, and some rows have none.

J gene	D gene	V gene	clone size	CDR3 protein	CDR3 DNA
TRBJ1-2	TRBD1	TRBV7-2	-	CASSLANTGDGYTF	TGTGCCAGCAGCTTAGCGAACACAGGGGATGGCTACACCTTC
TRBJ2-4	TRBD1	TRBV10-3	-	CAISDILDRGNIQYF	TGTGCCATCAGTGACATCTTGGACAGGGGAAACATTCAGTACTTC
TRBJ2-7	-	TRBV27	-	CASSLSNWGAHEQYF	TGTGCCAGCAGTTTATCGAATTGGGGGGCCCACGAGCAGTACTTC
TRBJ2-2	-	TRBV4-1	-	CASSQDPGGELFF	TGCGCCAGCAGCCAAGACCCCGGCGGGGAGCTGTTTTTT
TRBJ1-5	-	TRBV27	-	CATGRNRDNQPQHF	TGTGCCACCGGCCGAAACAGGGACAATCAGCCCCAGCATTTT
TRBJ1-5	-	TRBV29-1	-	CSAKMGGDQPQHF	TGCAGCGCTAAGATGGGGGGGGATCAGCCCCAGCATTTT
TRBJ1-1	-	TRBV28	-	CASLSYPANTEAFF	TGTGCCAGTCTATCCTATCCGGCGAACACTGAAGCTTTCTTT
TRBJ1-6	TRBD1	TRBV6-5	few	CASNSGTGDSPLHF	TGTGCCAGCAACTCCGGGACAGGCGATTCACCCCTCCACTTT
TRBJ1-3	TRBD1	TRBV25-1	-	CASAGQGQGNTIYF	TGTGCCAGCGCGGGACAGGGGCAGGGAAACACCATATATTTT
TRBJ1-2	TRBD1	TRBV2	-	CASLPGGPYGYTF	TGTGCCAGCCTCCCAGGGGGACCCTATGGCTACACCTTC
TRBJ1-1	-	TRBV18	-	CASSLTGFTEAFF	TGTGCCAGCTCACTAACAGGATTCACTGAAGCTTTCTTT
TRBJ1-6	-	TRBV12-3/TRBV12-4	-	CASANRDYSPLHF	TGTGCCAGCGCCAACAGGGACTATTCACCCCTCCACTTT
TRBJ2-1	TRBD2	TRBV6-1	-	CASSDLGTSGYNEQFF	TGTGCCAGCAGTGACCTTGGGACTAGCGGATACAATGAGCAGTTCTTC
TRBJ1-3	-	TRBV7-9	-	CASSSGGEHSGNTIYF	TGTGCCAGCAGCTCTGGTGGGGAGCACTCTGGAAACACCATATATTTT
TRBJ2-7	-	TRBV7-2	-	CASSTYDGYEQYF	TGTGCCAGCAGCACCTACGATGGGTACGAGCAGTACTTC
TRBJ1-6	TRBD1	TRBV19	-	CASSISPDRGYSPLHF	TGTGCCAGTAGTATCTCTCCTGACAGGGGGTATTCACCCCTCCACTTT
TRBJ1-3	-	TRBV6-6	-	CASSPAGNTIYF	TGTGCCAGCAGCCCAGCTGGAAACACCATATATTTT
TRBJ1-1	TRBD1	TRBV30	-	CAWSTTGLNTEAFF	TGTGCCTGGAGCACGACAGGGCTGAACACTGAAGCTTTCTTT
TRBJ2-5	-	TRBV6-5	-	CASSYSGRAETQYF	TGTGCCAGCAGTTACTCTGGGCGGGCGGAGACCCAGTACTTC
TRBJ2-1	TRBD2	TRBV6-6	-	CANRAGGRGEQFF	TGTGCCAACCGGGCGGGAGGTCGCGGTGAGCAGTTCTTC
TRBJ2-7	-	TRBV7-4	-	CASSSRDLDEQYF	TGTGCCAGCAGCTCCCGGGACCTCGACGAGCAGTACTTC
TRBJ1-2	-	TRBV30	-	CAWSLEGRDYTF	TGTGCCTGGAGTTTAGAGGGTAGGGACTACACCTTC
TRBJ1-1	-	TRBV5-1	-	CASSLYPPDPGWNTEAFF	TGCGCCAGCAGCTTGTATCCCCCGGACCCAGGATGGAACACTGAAGCTTTCTTT
TRBJ2-5	-	TRBV9	-	CASSSHRKGVLQETQYF	TGTGCCAGCAGCTCACACAGGAAGGGGGTTCTCCAAGAGACCCAGTACTTC
TRBJ2-1	TRBD1	TRBV7-2	-	CASSLTGTGGGYEQFF	TGTGCCAGCAGCTTAACCGGGACAGGGGGCGGGTATGAGCAGTTCTTC
TRBJ1-2	-	TRBV9	-	CASSVGGTNYGYTF	TGTGCCAGCAGCGTAGGGGGGACCAACTATGGCTACACCTTC
TRBJ1-4	-	TRBV7-9	once	CASNQGLGEKLFF	TGTGCCAGCAACCAGGGTTTGGGAGAAAAACTGTTTTTT
TRBJ2-2	-	TRBV7-3	-	CASSSNPGVDTGELFF	TGTGCCAGCAGCTCAAATCCGGGGGTCGATACCGGGGAGCTGTTTTTT
TRBJ1-2	-	TRBV6-5	-	CASSYIGDTNYGYTF	TGTGCCAGCAGTTACATAGGGGATACTAACTATGGCTACACCTTC
TRBJ2-7	TRBD2	TRBV6-5	few	CASRPTGLAGYEQYF	TGTGCCAGCAGACCCACGGGACTAGCGGGCTACGAGCAGTACTTC
TRBJ2-6	TRBD1	TRBV5-5	-	CASSQRTGTGANVLTF	TGTGCCAGCAGCCAGAGGACAGGCACTGGGGCCAACGTCCTGACTTTC
TRBJ2-7	-	TRBV4-1	-	CASTRFPPLANSYEQYF	TGCGCCAGCACCCGATTCCCCCCCCTGGCAAACTCCTACGAGCAGTACTTC
TRBJ1-2	TRBD1	TRBV27	-	CASRTDRDYGYTF	TGTGCCAGCAGGACTGACAGGGACTATGGCTACACCTTC
TRBJ1-1	-	TRBV28	-	CASTPGGWGRTEAFF	TGTGCCAGCACCCCGGGAGGTTGGGGGAGGACTGAAGCTTTCTTT
TRBJ2-2	TRBD2	TRBV2	-	CASRGGGDTGELFF	TGTGCCAGCAGGGGCGGGGGTGACACCGGGGAGCTGTTTTTT
TRBJ1-1	-	TRBV11-2	-	CASSSKRDLAEAFF	TGTGCCAGCAGCTCGAAAAGGGATTTGGCTGAAGCTTTCTTT
TRBJ1-3	-	TRBV6-2/TRBV6-3	-	CASSSISTGNTIYF	TGTGCCAGCAGTTCCATCAGCACTGGAAACACCATATATTTT
TRBJ1-1	-	TRBV28	-	CASSRMIKNTEAFF	TGTGCCAGCAGTCGCATGATTAAGAACACTGAAGCTTTCTTT
TRBJ2-1	TRBD2	TRBV19	-	CASTLMALAGAGSEQFF	TGTGCCAGTACCCTTATGGCCCTAGCGGGGGCTGGAAGTGAGCAGTTCTTC
TRBJ1-3	-	TRBV4-1	-	CASSQESGLSGNTIYF	TGCGCCAGCAGCCAAGAGTCAGGCCTCTCTGGAAACACCATATATTTT
TRBJ1-2	-	TRBV6-1	few	CASSEGRGYTF	TGTGCCAGCAGTGAAGGACGTGGCTACACCTTC
TRBJ2-7	-	TRBV10-3	-	CAISESASMGEQYF	TGTGCCATCAGTGAGAGTGCCAGCATGGGGGAGCAGTACTTC
TRBJ2-1	TRBD1	TRBV2	-	CASSDTGQGIDEQFF	TGTGCCAGCAGTGATACGGGACAGGGAATCGATGAGCAGTTCTTC
TRBJ1-2	TRBD1	TRBV5-1	-	CASRAWGFGQGEGYTF	TGCGCCAGCAGGGCTTGGGGCTTCGGACAGGGGGAAGGCTACACCTTC
TRBJ1-4	TRBD1	TRBV3-1/TRBV3-2	few	CASSPGQGSETNEKLFF	TGTGCCAGCAGCCCCGGACAGGGGTCGGAAACTAATGAAAAACTGTTTTTT
TRBJ2-3	-	TRBV11-3	-	CASSRGPLTDTQYF	TGTGCCAGCAGCCGGGGGCCCCTCACAGATACGCAGTATTTT
TRBJ1-1	-	TRBV12-3/TRBV12-4	-	CASSLTENTEAFF	TGTGCCAGCAGTTTAACAGAGAACACTGAAGCTTTCTTT
TRBJ1-1	TRBD1	TRBV10-2	-	CASSARTGNTEAFF	TGCGCCAGCAGTGCTCGGACAGGAAACACTGAAGCTTTCTTT
TRBJ2-7	-	TRBV7-6	-	CASSNVRGGSHEQYF	TGTGCCAGCAGCAATGTCAGGGGCGGGAGCCACGAGCAGTACTTC
TRBJ1-1	-	TRBV15	-	CATSRDSRRPNTEAFF	TGTGCCACCAGCAGAGATAGTCGGCGGCCTAACACTGAAGCTTTCTTT
TRBJ2-2	-	TRBV29-1	-	CSVSGGGEELFF	TGCAGCGTTTCAGGGGGGGGAGAGGAGCTGTTTTTT
TRBJ2-3	-	TRBV14	-	CASSHLGWYTDTQYF	TGTGCCAGCAGCCATTTAGGCTGGTACACAGATACGCAGTATTTT
TRBJ2-1	TRBD1	TRBV7-2	-	CASTNRGEYYNEQFF	TGTGCCAGCACAAACAGGGGAGAGTACTACAATGAGCAGTTCTTC
TRBJ2-1	-	TRBV15	few	CATSRPSTWYNEQFF	TGTGCCACCAGCAGACCTTCTACGTGGTACAATGAGCAGTTCTTC
TRBJ2-5	-	TRBV29-1	-	CSAGGETQYF	TGCAGCGCGGGGGGCGAGACCCAGTACTTC
TRBJ2-7	TRBD1	TRBV6-2/TRBV6-3	-	CASSYPTGTGYEQYF	TGTGCCAGCAGTTACCCCACCGGGACAGGGTACGAGCAGTACTTC
TRBJ1-2	-	TRBV15	-	CATSRDGEGYTF	TGTGCCACCAGCAGAGATGGGGAGGGCTACACCTTC
TRBJ2-1	-	TRBV3-1/TRBV3-2	once	CASSQGGTPVGNEQFF	TGTGCCAGCAGCCAAGGGGGGACTCCCGTTGGAAATGAGCAGTTCTTC
TRBJ1-1	-	TRBV11-3	-	CASSKTGTEAFF	TGTGCCAGCAGCAAAACCGGCACTGAAGCTTTCTTT